This T cell receptor (beta chain) was sequenced in a study of blood T cell repertoires in COVID-19. Study summary: PBMCs, B-cell-depleted T cells, or T cells provided the cDNA or gDNA that made up the material.

This clone was counted a single time. The identical CDR3 is also encoded by other nucleotide sequences in the sample. Trimming cost V 4 bases and J 1 base; bases outside gene matches: 4. Germline V lookup: CDR1 SGHRS, CDR2 YFSETQ. This CDR3 spans 14 amino acids. Produced via immunoSEQ multiplex PCR; TCRdb's table is partial and in-frame only. This table holds around 300,000 clones, approximately 86% found once. The sequence derives from a man between 18 and 35 years old with active or convalescent COVID-19. Source material: peripheral blood. The J gene is TRBJ2-5, the V gene TRBV5-1, with 7 bases aligning to TRBD1. DNA of the CDR3: TGCGCCAGCAGCCTACAGGGGCCCCAAGAGACCCAGTACTTC. Its translation: CASSLQGPQETQYF.